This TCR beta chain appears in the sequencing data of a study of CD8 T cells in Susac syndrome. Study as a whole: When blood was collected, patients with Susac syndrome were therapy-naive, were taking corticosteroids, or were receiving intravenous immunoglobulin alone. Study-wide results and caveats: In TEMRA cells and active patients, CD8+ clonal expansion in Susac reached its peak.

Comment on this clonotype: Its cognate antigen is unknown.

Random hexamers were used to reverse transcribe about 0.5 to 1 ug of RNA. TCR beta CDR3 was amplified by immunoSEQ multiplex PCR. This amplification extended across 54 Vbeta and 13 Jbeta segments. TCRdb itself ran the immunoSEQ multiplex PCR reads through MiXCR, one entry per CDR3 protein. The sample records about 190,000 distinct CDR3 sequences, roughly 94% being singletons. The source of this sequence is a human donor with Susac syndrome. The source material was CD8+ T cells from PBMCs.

This chain's CDR3 is CSAAPGGQGRFLTSNEQFF. The CDR3 DNA is TGCAGTGCTGCCCCCGGAGGACAGGGTCGCTTTTTAACCTCCAATGAGCAGTTCTTC. The rearrangement uses TRBV20-1 and TRBJ2-1; TRBD1 agrees at 8 bases. Germline V gene data show CDR1 as DFQATT and CDR2 as SNEGSKA (reference sequence). V was pared by 5 bases and J by 6 bases, with 24 bases of the junction left unmatched. The CDR3 is 19 residues long.